Below, 9 T cell receptor beta chains from the same sample are listed, as sequenced in a study of T cell changes during pregnancy in multiple sclerosis. Assay used: immunoSEQ multiplex PCR; TCRdb lists only in-frame clones, some missing. The sample carries about 41,000 clones, approximately 90% recorded once. The sample here was CD8+ T cells from peripheral blood mononuclear cells, taken in the third trimester of pregnancy. These receptors all stem from a female donor with multiple sclerosis, enrolled in a pregnancy study.

The chain links TRBV5-1 to TRBJ1-3; 7 positions match TRBD1. The V segment lost 5 bases and the J segment 4 bases; nucleotides outside the gene matches: 9. Germline V gene sequence: CDR1 SGHRS, CDR2 YFSETQ. This CDR3 is built from 15 residues. The CDR3 reads CASRQLTGEGNTIYF. Here the CDR3 DNA reads TGCGCCAGCAGACAGCTTACAGGGGAAGGAAACACCATATATTTT.

J is TRBJ1-2 and V is TRBV6-1, with TRBD1 identical over 7 bases. From germline, CDR1 is MNHNS and CDR2 SASEGT. The CDR3 sequence is 15 residues long. The V and J ends lost 3 bases and 1 base, in that order; junction bases with no gene match: 5. The CDR3 region is CASSETGSLNYGYTF. For the CDR3, the DNA is TGTGCCAGCAGTGAGACAGGGAGTCTTAACTATGGCTACACCTTC.

Only a few counts were recorded for this clone. J is TRBJ1-2 and V is TRBV5-4; D perhaps matches TRBD1 (5 bases). The CDR3 runs to 13 residues. V shed 0 bases and J shed 6 bases, with 9 bases lying between them. The V gene's germline CDR1 is SGHNT and CDR2 YYREEE (reference sequence). CDR3 loop: CASSLAGIDGYTF. The CDR3 nucleotides read TGTGCCAGCAGCTTGGCAGGGATCGATGGCTACACCTTC.

The chain links TRBV7-7 to TRBJ2-1, with 8 positions matching TRBD2. V trimming: 1 base; J trimming: 7 bases; junction bases outside the gene matches: 6. CDR1 and CDR2 (germline): SSHAT, FNYEAQ (reference sequence). The CDR3 spans 15 residues. The CDR3 bases are TGTGCCAGCAGCTTAGACGCGGGACTAGAGAATGAGCAGTTCTTC. Encoded protein: CASSLDAGLENEQFF.

The chain has TRBV4-2 and TRBJ2-1; 9 bases match TRBD1. Germline CDR1 is LGHNA and CDR2 is YNFKEQ. The junction had 9 bases not matched to a gene; V was cut back by 3 bases and J by 6 bases. The length of the CDR3 is 16 residues. The CDR3, as DNA: TGTGCCAGCAGCCATCAATCCGGGACAGGGAGCAATGAGCAGTTCTTC. This sequence encodes CASSHQSGTGSNEQFF.

This clone was found many times. Other DNA sequences within the sample encode an identical CDR3. The chain employs TRBV7-3 and TRBJ2-3, with 9 bases identical to TRBD2. The CDR3 is 15 residues long. V lost 3 bases, J lost 1 base, and 2 bases stayed unmatched. From germline, CDR1 is SGHTA and CDR2 FQGTGA. CDR3: CASSFIAGGTDTQYF. The CDR3 DNA reads as TGTGCCAGCAGCTTCATAGCGGGGGGCACAGATACGCAGTATTTT. Based on the CDR3 plus reference TRBV7-3 and TRBJ2-3, the full variable domain is GAGVSQTPSNKVTEKGKYVELRCDPISGHTALYWYRQSLGQGPEFLIYFQGTGAADDSGLPNDRFFAVRPEGSVSTLKIQRTERGDSAVYLCASSFIAGGTDTQYFGPGTRLTVL.

The chain carries TRBV4-2 and TRBJ2-7, with TRBD2 matching 9 bases. Per germline, CDR1 LGHNA and CDR2 YNFKEQ. The length of the CDR3 is 17 residues. V was clipped by 5 bases and J by 2 bases; unmatched bases: 13. CDR3 sequence (DNA): TGTGCCAGCAGCGATATTGGATTAGCGGGAGCGACCTACGAGCAGTACTTC. This translates into CASSDIGLAGATYEQYF.

The chain has TRBV2 and TRBJ1-4, with 7 nucleotides matching TRBD1. Trimming at V came to 6 bases and at J to 0 bases, leaving 4 bases not matched to a gene. In germline, CDR1 is SNHLY, CDR2 FYNNEI. The CDR3 totals 15 residues. This CDR3 reads CASRGTEATNEKLFF. The CDR3 nucleotides read TGTGCCAGCAGAGGGACAGAGGCAACTAATGAAAAACTGTTTTTT.

The chain uses TRBV5-6 and TRBJ1-5; 9 positions agree with TRBD1. The J segment lost 6 bases and the V segment lost 1 base, leaving 8 bases of the junction unmatched. Germline assignment: CDR1 SGHDT and CDR2 YYEEEE. The CDR3 has 16 residues. DNA for the CDR3: TGTGCCAGCAGCTTGTTCCGACAGGGGGGTCGTCAGCCCCAGCATTTT. Its protein is CASSLFRQGGRQPQHF.